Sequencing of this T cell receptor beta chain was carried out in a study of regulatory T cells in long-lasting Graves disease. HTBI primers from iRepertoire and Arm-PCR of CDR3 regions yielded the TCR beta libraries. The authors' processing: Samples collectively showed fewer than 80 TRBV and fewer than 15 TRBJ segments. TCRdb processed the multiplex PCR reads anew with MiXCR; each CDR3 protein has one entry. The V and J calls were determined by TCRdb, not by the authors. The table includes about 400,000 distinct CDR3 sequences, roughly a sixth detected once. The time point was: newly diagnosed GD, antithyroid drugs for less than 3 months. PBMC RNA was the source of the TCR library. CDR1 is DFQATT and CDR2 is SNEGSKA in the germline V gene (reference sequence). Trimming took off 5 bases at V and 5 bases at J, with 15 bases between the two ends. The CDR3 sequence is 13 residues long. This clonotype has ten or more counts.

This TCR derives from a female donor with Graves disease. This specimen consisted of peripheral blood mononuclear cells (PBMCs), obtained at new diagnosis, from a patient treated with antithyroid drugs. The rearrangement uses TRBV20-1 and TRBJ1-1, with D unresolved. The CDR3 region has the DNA TGCAGTGCTCCAGACACCCTGCGGACTGAAGCTTTCTTT. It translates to CSAPDTLRTEAFF.